Each of the 4 T cell receptor beta chains below was sequenced from the same sample in a study of Ad26.COV2.S vaccination and SARS-CoV-2 variants. Noted treatment: 15 to 20 received Ad26.COV2.S at low or high dose, single or two shots; 5 received placebo; per-sample allocation not given. Repertoires come from day 63 after the first vaccine or placebo injection. Sequencing used immunoSEQ multiplex PCR; TCRdb keeps in-frame clones, though not all of them. Of hundreds of thousands of clones listed, roughly 87% are singletons. The sample in question was peripheral blood, obtained in a trial of Ad26.COV2.S vaccine versus placebo. All receptors come from a person aged 18 to 59 who received the Ad26.COV2.S COVID-19 vaccine or a placebo.

The chain joins TRBV6-5 to TRBJ1-5; tentatively, D is TRBD1 (5 bases). Germline values: CDR1 MNHEY, CDR2 SVGAGI. This CDR3 region has 15 residues. Trimming shortened V by 0 bases and J by 2 bases, and 8 bases separated the two germline ends. CDR3 in amino acids: CASSYSGVGNQPQHF. The CDR3 coding sequence is TGTGCCAGCAGTTACTCGGGGGTAGGCAATCAGCCCCAGCATTTT.

This clone was counted a few times. The chain is built from TRBV4-2 and TRBJ1-2; D ambiguous. The CDR3 is 13 residues long. V was trimmed by 4 bases and J by 4 bases, leaving 10 bases between them. CDR1 and CDR2 from the germline V gene are LGHNA and YNFKEQ. The CDR3 DNA sequence: TGTGCCAGCAGCCCCCAAGGGAGCTATGGCTACACCTTC. Amino acid sequence: CASSPQGSYGYTF.

The DNA of the CDR3 is TGTGCCTGGAGTGTAGGGGTGACTCAGCCCCAGCATTTT. It translates to CAWSVGVTQPQHF. The chain uses TRBV30 and TRBJ1-5; weak D call: TRBD1 (5 bases). V lost 0 bases and J lost 6, with 9 bases in between. Looked up from germline, CDR1 is GTSNPN and CDR2 is SVGIG (reference sequence). The CDR3 covers 13 residues.

The chain has TRBV10-2 and TRBJ2-7; D may be TRBD1 (6 bases). The V end lost 2 bases, the J end lost 10 bases, and 18 bases lay between the germline ends. CDR1 is WSHSY and CDR2 is SAAADI in the germline V gene. The CDR3 extends over 14 amino acids. CDR3: CASSEPGTSPEQYF. CDR3 coding DNA: TGCGCCAGCAGTGAGCCAGGGACAAGCCCTGAACAGTACTTC.